This TCR beta chain emerged from a study of chemoradiotherapy in HPV16-positive cancers. Only in-frame clones appear in the TCRdb table, and some are missing; sequencing was by immunoSEQ multiplex PCR. This table holds about 3,500 clones, over 75% found once. The source of this sequence is a human donor with HPV-associated anogenital cancer. Sample: tumor tissue, taken from a patient who underwent chemoradiotherapy.

The CDR3 region has the DNA TGTGCCAGCAGATACGGACAGGGCGGCTACACCTTC. The encoded protein is CASRYGQGGYTF. The V gene is TRBV2, the J gene TRBJ1-2; 8 bases are a match to TRBD1. The V and J ends lost 6 bases and 8 bases, in that order; junction bases with no gene match: 5. Germline CDR1 SNHLY, CDR2 FYNNEI. The CDR3 is 12 residues long.